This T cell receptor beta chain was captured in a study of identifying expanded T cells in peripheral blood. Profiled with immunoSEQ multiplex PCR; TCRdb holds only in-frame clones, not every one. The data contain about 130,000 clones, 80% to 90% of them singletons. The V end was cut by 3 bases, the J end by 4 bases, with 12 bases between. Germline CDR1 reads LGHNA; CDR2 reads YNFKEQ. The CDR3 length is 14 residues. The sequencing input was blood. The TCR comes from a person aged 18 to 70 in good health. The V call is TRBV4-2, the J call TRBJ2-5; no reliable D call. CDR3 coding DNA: TGTGCCAGCAGCCAGGAATCGATGGGAGAGACCCAGTACTTC. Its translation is CASSQESMGETQYF.